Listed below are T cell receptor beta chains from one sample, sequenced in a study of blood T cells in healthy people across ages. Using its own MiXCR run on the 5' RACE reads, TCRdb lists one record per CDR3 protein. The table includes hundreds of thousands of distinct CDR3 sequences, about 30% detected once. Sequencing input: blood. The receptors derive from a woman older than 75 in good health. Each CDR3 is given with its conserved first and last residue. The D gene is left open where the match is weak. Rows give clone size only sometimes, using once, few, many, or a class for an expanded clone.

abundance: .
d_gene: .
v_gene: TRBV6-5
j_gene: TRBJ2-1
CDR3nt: TGTGCCAGCAGTTACGAGGACAGTGCTTACAATGAGCAGTTCTTC
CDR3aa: CASSYEDSAYNEQFF

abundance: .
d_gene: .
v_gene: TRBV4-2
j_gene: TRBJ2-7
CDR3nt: TGTGCCAGCAGCCAAGGGGGACTGCGGGGTTACGAGCAGTACTTC
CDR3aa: CASSQGGLRGYEQYF

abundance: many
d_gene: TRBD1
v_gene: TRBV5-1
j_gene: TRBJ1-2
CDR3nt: TGCGCCAGCAGTTCAGGGGGCGCGGGAGGCTACACCTTC
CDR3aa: CASSSGGAGGYTF

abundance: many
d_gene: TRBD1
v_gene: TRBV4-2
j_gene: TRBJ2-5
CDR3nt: TGTGCCAGCAGCCAAGGCGGGACAGGGCGGGAGACCCAGTACTTC
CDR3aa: CASSQGGTGRETQYF

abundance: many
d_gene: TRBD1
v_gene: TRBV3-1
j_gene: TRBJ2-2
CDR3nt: TGTGCCAGCAGCCAACAACAGGGGGCCGGGGAGCTGTTTTTT
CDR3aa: CASSQQQGAGELFF

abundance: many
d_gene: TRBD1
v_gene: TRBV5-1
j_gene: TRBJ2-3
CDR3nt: TGCGCCAGCAGCTGGACAGGGGCTGGGACAGATACGCAGTATTTT
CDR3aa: CASSWTGAGTDTQYF

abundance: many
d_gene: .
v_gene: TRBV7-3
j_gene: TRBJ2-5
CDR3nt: TGTGCCAGCAGCTTAGGGGCAGGGAAAGAGACCCAGTACTTC
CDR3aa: CASSLGAGKETQYF

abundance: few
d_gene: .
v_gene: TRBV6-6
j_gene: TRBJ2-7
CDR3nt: TGTGCCAGCAGTTACGGGGTGACAGGGAGGGATGAGCAGTACTTC
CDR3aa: CASSYGVTGRDEQYF

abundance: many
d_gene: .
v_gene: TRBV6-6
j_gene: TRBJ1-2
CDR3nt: TGTGCCAGCAGTTACGCCGGAGGGGGGGGTGATGGCTACACCTTC
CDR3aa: CASSYAGGGGDGYTF

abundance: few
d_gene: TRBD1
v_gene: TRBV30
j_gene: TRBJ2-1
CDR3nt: TGTGCCTGGAGTGTGAGAACAGGGGTTGGTTCCAATGAGCAGTTCTTC
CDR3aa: CAWSVRTGVGSNEQFF

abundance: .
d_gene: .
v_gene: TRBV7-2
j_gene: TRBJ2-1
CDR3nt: TGTGCCAACAGCTTAGCTGGGCTAAGGGGCTCCTACAATGAGCAGTTCTTC
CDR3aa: CANSLAGLRGSYNEQFF

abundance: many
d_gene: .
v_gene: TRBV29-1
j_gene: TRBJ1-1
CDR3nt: TGCAGCGTGGAAAGGGGGGTTGGGACTGAAGCTTTCTTT
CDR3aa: CSVERGVGTEAFF

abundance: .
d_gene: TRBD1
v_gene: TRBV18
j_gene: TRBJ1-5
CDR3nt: TGTGCCAGCTCACCACGACAGGGGGACAATCAGCCCCAGCATTTT
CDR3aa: CASSPRQGDNQPQHF

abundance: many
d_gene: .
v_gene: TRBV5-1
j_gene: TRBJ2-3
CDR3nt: TGCGCCAGCAGCTTGGAAGGTACGCAGTATTTT
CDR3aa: CASSLEGTQYF

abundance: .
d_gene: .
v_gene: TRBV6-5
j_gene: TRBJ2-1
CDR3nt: TGTGCCAGCAGTTACTTGGAGGAGCAGTTCTTC
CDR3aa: CASSYLEEQFF

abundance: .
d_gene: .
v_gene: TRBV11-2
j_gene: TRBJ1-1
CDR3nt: TGTGCCAGCAGCCCCTTCAGGGCGACTGAAGCTTTCTTT
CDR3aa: CASSPFRATEAFF

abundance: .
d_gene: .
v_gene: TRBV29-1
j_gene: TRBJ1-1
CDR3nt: TGCAGCGTTGGGAGGACGGTGAACGGGGAAGCTTTCTTT
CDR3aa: CSVGRTVNGEAFF

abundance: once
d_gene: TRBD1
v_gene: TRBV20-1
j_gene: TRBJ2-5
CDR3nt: TGCAGTGCTCTAGACAGGGGGGTAGAAGAGACCCAGTACTTC
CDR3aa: CSALDRGVEETQYF

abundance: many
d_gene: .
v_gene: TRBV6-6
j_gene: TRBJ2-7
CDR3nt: TGTGCCAGCAGTTACCTCGGTAACGAGCAGTACTTC
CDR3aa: CASSYLGNEQYF

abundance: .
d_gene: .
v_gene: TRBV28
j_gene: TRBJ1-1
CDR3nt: TGTGCCAGCAGTTTATGGGCGGTGATGAACACTGAAGCTTTCTTT
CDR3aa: CASSLWAVMNTEAFF

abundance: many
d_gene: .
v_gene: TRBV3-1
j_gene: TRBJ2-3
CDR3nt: TGTGCCAGCAGCCAAGGGACTTCGCAGTATTTT
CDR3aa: CASSQGTSQYF

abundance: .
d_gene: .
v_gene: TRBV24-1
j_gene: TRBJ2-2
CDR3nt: TGTGCCACCCGGACGGGGATGAACACCGGGGAGCTGTTTTTT
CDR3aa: CATRTGMNTGELFF

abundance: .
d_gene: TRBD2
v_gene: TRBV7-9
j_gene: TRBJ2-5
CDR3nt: TGTGCCAGCGCCTCTTGGCTAGCGGGGAACAATGAGCAGTACTTC
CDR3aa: CASASWLAGNNEQYF

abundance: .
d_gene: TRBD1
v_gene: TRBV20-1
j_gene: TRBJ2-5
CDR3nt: TGCAGTGCTCGGGCGGACAGGAGGATTCAGTACTTC
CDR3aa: CSARADRRIQYF

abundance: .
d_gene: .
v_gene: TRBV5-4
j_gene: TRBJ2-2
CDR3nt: TGTGCCAGCACCCTGGCCGGGAACACCGGGGAGCTGTTTTTT
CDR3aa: CASTLAGNTGELFF

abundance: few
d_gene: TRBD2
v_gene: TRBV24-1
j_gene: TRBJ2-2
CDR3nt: TGTGCCACCAGTGGACTAGCCGGTAGGACCGGGGAGCTGTTTTTT
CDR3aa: CATSGLAGRTGELFF

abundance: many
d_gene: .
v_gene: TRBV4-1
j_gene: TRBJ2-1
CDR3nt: TGCGCCAGCAGCCAGCCCACAAGGTACAATGAGCAGTTCTTC
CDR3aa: CASSQPTRYNEQFF

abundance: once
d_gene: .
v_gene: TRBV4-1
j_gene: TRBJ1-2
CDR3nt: TGCGCCAGCAGCCAAGACGATCTAGACGGGGAAAGGGGCTGCACCTTC
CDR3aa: CASSQDDLDGERGCTF

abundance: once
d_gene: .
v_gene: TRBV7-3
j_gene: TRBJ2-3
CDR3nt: TGTGCCAGCAGCTTATTTCCGGAGTCGGCAGATACGCAGTATTTT
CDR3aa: CASSLFPESADTQYF

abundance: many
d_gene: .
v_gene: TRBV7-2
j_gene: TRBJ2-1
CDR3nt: TGTGCCAGCAGCGCAGCCGGGGAGCAGTTCTTC
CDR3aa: CASSAAGEQFF

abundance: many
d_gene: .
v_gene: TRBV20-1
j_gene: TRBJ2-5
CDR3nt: TGCAGTGCTAGCGGACAGAGAGAGACCCAGTACTTC
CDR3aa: CSASGQRETQYF

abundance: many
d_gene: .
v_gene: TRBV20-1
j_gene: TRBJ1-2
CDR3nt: TGCAGTGCTATGGCCCGGGCGGCGAACTATGGCTACACCTTC
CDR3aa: CSAMARAANYGYTF

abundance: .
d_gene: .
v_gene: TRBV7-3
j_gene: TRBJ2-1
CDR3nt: TGTGCCAGCAGCTTAACTTCGGGCGGGGGCAACAATGAGCAGTTCTTC
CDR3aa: CASSLTSGGGNNEQFF